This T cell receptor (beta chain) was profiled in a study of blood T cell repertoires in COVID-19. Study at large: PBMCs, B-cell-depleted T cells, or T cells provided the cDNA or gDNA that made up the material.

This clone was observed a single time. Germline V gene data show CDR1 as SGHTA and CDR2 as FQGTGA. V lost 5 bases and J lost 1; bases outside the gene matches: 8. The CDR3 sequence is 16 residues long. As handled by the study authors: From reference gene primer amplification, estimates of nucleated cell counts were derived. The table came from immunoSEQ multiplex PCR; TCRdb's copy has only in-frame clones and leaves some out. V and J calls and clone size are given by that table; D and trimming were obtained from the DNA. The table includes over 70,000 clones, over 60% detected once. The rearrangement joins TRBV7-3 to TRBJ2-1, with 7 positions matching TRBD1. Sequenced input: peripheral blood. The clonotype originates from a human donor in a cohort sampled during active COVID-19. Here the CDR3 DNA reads TGTGCCAGCAGCCAAAGGGGGCAGGGGTCCTACAATGAGCAGTTCTTC. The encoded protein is CASSQRGQGSYNEQFF.